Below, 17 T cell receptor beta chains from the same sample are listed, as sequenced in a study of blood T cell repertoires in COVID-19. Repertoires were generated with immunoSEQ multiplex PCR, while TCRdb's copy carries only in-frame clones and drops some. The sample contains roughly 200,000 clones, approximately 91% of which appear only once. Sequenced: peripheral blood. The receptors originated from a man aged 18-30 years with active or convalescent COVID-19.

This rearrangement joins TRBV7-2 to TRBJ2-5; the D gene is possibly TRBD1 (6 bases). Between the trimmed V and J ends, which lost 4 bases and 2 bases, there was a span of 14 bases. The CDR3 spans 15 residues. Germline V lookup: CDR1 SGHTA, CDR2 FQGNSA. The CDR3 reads CASSSPGGGQETQYF. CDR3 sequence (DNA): TGTGCCAGCAGCTCTCCTGGGGGCGGGCAAGAGACCCAGTACTTC. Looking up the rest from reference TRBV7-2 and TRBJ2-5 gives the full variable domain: GAGVSQSPSNKVTEKGKDVELRCDPISGHTALYWYRQSLGQGLEFLIYFQGNSAPDKSGLPSDRFSAERTGGSVSTLTIQRTQQEDSAVYLCASSSPGGGQETQYFGPGTRLLVL.

CDR3 residues: CASSLGGSRLTYEQYF. DNA for the CDR3: TGTGCCAGCAGCTTAGGCGGATCAAGACTCACCTACGAGCAGTACTTC. V usage is TRBV7-9 and J usage is TRBJ2-7; D is ambiguous. Germline lookup yields CDR1 SEHNR and CDR2 FQNEAQ (reference sequence). The CDR3 length is 16 residues. Trimming cost V 1 base and J 2 bases, with 15 bases left between them. The full variable domain, its missing parts supplied by reference TRBV7-9 and TRBJ2-7, is DTGVSQNPRHKITKRGQNVTFRCDPISEHNRLYWYRQTLGQGPEFLTYFQNEAQLEKSRLLSDRFSAERPKGSFSTLEIQRTEQGDSAMYLCASSLGGSRLTYEQYFGPGTRLTVT.

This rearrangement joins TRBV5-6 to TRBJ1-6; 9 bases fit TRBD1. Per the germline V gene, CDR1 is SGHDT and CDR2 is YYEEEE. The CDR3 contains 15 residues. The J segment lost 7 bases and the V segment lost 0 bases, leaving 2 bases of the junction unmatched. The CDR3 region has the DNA TGTGCCAGCAGCTTGGTCGGGACAGGGAATTCACCCCTCCACTTT. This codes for CASSLVGTGNSPLHF.

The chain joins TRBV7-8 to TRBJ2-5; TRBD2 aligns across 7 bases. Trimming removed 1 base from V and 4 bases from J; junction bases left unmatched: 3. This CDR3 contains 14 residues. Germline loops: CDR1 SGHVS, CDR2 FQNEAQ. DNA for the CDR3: TGTGCCAGCAGCTTAGGGAGGGAGGGAGAGACCCAGTACTTC. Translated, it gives CASSLGREGETQYF.

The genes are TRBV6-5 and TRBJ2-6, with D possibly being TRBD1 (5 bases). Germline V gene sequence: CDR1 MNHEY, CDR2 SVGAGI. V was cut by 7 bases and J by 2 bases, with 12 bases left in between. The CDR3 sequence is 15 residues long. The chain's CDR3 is CASKDPRAGANVLTF. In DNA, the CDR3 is TGTGCCAGCAAAGACCCCAGGGCTGGGGCCAACGTCCTGACTTTC.

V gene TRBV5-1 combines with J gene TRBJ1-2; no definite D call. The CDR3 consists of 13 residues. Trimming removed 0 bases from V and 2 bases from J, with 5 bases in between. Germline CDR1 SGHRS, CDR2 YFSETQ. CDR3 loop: CASSLGVNYGYTF. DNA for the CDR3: TGCGCCAGCAGCTTGGGCGTAAACTATGGCTACACCTTC.

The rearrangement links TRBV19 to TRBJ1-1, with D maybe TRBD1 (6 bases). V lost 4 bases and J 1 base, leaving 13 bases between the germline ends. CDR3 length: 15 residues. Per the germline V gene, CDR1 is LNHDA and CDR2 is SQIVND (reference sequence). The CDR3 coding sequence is TGTGCCAGTAGTACTCGGGGCAGGGGGAACACTGAAGCTTTCTTT. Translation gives CASSTRGRGNTEAFF.

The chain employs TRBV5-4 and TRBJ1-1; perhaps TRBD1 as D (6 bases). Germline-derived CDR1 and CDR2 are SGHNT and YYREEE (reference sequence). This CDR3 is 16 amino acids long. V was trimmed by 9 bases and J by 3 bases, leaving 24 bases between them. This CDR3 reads CATRRENRVMDTEAFF. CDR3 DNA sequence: TGTGCCACACGCAGAGAGAACAGGGTAATGGACACTGAAGCTTTCTTT.

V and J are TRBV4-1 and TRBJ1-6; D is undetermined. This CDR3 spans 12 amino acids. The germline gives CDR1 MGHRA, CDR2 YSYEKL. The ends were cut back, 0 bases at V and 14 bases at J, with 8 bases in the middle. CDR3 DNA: TGCGCCAGCAGCCAAGATTCGACATCCCTCCACTTT. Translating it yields CASSQDSTSLHF.

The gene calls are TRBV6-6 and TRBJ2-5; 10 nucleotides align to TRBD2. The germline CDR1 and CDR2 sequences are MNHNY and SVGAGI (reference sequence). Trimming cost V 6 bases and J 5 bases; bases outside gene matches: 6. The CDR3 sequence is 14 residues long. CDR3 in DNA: TGTGCCAGCAGCAAGCGGGGGGGCCGGGAGACCCAGTACTTC. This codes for CASSKRGGRETQYF.

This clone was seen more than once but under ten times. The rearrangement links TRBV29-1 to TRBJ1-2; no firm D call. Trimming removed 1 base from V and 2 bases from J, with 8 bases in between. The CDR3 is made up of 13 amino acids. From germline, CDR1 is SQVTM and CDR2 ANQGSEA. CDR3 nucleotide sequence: TGCAGCGTTGAAGTCGACGGGAACTATGGCTACACCTTC. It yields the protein CSVEVDGNYGYTF.

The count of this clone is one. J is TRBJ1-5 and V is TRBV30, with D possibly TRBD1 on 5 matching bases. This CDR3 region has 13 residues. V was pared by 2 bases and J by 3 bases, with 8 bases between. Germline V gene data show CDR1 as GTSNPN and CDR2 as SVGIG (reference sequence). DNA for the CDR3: TGTGCCTGGAGTCGACAGAACAATCAGCCCCAGCATTTT. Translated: CAWSRQNNQPQHF.

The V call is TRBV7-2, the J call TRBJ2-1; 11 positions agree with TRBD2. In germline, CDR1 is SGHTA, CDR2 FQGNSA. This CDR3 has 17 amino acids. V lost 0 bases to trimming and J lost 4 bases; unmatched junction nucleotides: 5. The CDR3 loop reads CASSLAGGLAAYNEQFF. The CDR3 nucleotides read TGTGCCAGCAGCTTAGCTGGGGGACTAGCGGCTTACAATGAGCAGTTCTTC.

CDR3 residues: CASSLFGEPATNEKLFF. The CDR3 DNA follows: TGTGCCAGCAGTTTATTTGGGGAGCCAGCAACTAATGAAAAACTGTTTTTT. J is TRBJ1-4 and V is TRBV27, with D uncertain. There are 17 residues in the CDR3. Germline V gives CDR1 MNHEY, CDR2 SMNVEV (reference sequence). V dropped 1 base and J dropped 0 bases, with 12 bases sitting between them.

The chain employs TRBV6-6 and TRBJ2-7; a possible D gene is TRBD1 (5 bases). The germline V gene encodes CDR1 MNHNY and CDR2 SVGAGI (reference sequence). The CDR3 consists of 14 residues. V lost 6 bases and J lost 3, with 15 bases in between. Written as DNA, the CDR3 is TGTGCCAGCAGCCTTAAGGGCAGGGACTACGAGCAGTACTTC. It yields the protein CASSLKGRDYEQYF.

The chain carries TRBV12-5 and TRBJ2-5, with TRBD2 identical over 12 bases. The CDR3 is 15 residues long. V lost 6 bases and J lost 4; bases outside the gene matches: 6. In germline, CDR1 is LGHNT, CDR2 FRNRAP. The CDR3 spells CASGPGLAGSETQYF. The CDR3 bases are TGTGCTAGTGGCCCCGGACTAGCGGGATCAGAGACCCAGTACTTC.

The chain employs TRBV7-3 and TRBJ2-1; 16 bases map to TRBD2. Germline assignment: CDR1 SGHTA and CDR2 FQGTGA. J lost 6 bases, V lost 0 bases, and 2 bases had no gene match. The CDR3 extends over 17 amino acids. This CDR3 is CASSLTGLAGGPNEQFF. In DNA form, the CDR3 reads TGTGCCAGCAGCTTAACGGGACTAGCGGGAGGGCCCAATGAGCAGTTCTTC.